This entry lists 14 T cell receptor beta chains sequenced from one sample in a study of blood T cell repertoires in COVID-19. Repertoires were generated with immunoSEQ multiplex PCR, while TCRdb's copy carries only in-frame clones and drops some. The data contain 75,000 to 95,000 clones, approximately 80% of them singletons. The specimen sequenced was peripheral blood. These receptors originate from a man aged 50 to 59 with acute or convalescent COVID-19.

This clone appeared a single time. This sequence joins TRBV9 and TRBJ2-2, with 9 bases lining up with TRBD1. V lost 4 bases and J lost 6; bases outside the gene matches: 1. Germline assignment: CDR1 SGDLS and CDR2 YYNGEE. The CDR3 runs 13 residues. The CDR3 loop is CASSRQGAGELFF. In DNA form, the CDR3 reads TGTGCCAGCAGCAGACAGGGGGCCGGGGAGCTGTTTTTT.

The rearrangement uses TRBV29-1 and TRBJ2-7; 11 nucleotides agree with TRBD1. Germline values: CDR1 SQVTM, CDR2 ANQGSEA. The CDR3 contains 13 residues. The V segment lost 7 bases and the J segment 2 bases; nucleotides outside the gene matches: 4. CDR3 protein: CSAKDRGPYEQYF. In nucleotides, the CDR3 is TGCAGCGCCAAGGACAGGGGGCCCTACGAGCAGTACTTC.

The chain employs TRBV28 and TRBJ2-1; TRBD2 is a possible D gene (5 bases). The CDR3 is made up of 15 amino acids. Trimming removed 5 bases from V and 0 bases from J, with 11 bases in between. CDR1 is MDHEN, CDR2 SYDVKM, per germline. The CDR3 loop is CASSLGLVSYNEQFF. The CDR3 DNA reads as TGTGCCAGCAGTCTAGGACTGGTCTCCTACAATGAGCAGTTCTTC.

This rearrangement joins TRBV10-3 to TRBJ1-2, with TRBD1 matching 10 bases. Germline V gene sequence: CDR1 ENHRY, CDR2 SYGVKD. With 4 bases clipped from V and 13 bases from J, the junction kept 9 bases outside the gene matches. CDR3 length equals 13 residues. CDR3 bases: TGTGCCATCAGTGGTCAAGGACAGGGGGTTGGCACCTTC. Protein: CAISGQGQGVGTF.

The chain couples TRBV30 to TRBJ2-4; the D gene is possibly TRBD1 (6 bases). The ends were cut back, 3 bases at V and 3 bases at J, with 12 bases in the middle. This CDR3 spans 14 amino acids. The germline gives CDR1 GTSNPN, CDR2 SVGIG (reference sequence). The CDR3 sequence is CAWSRQVVKNIQYF. DNA for the CDR3: TGTGCCTGGAGCAGACAGGTGGTCAAAAACATTCAGTACTTC.

This chain links TRBV5-8 with TRBJ1-5, with D unresolved. The germline CDR1 and CDR2 sequences are SGHTS and YDEGEE. V shed 1 base and J shed 4 bases, with 12 bases lying between them. This CDR3 has 15 residues. DNA of the CDR3: TGTGCCAGCAGCTTGCGGCAGCTAGTTAATCAGCCCCAGCATTTT. Its protein is CASSLRQLVNQPQHF.

This chain joins TRBV18 and TRBJ2-4; D is perhaps TRBD1 (5 bases). Germline V gene sequence: CDR1 KGHSH, CDR2 LQKENI. The germline V and J ends were trimmed by 3 bases and 11 bases, with 20 bases remaining between them. This CDR3 contains 15 residues. In DNA form, the CDR3 reads TGTGCCAGCTCACCTCAACGACCGAGACAGACCCTTCAGTACTTC. This gives the protein CASSPQRPRQTLQYF.

The genes are TRBV19 and TRBJ1-3, with TRBD1 as a possible D gene (5 bases). V lost 11 bases and J 0 bases, leaving 14 bases between the germline ends. The germline V gene has CDR1 LNHDA and CDR2 SQIVND (reference sequence). The CDR3 length is 14 residues. The CDR3 reads CAAGTGSSGNTIYF. The CDR3 bases are TGTGCCGCGGGGACGGGAAGCTCTGGAAACACCATATATTTT.

The chain links TRBV10-1 to TRBJ2-1, with D possibly matching TRBD1 (7 bases). V was shortened by 4 bases and J by 5 bases, with 15 bases between the two germline ends. Germline assignment: CDR1 WNHNN and CDR2 SYGVQD (reference sequence). The CDR3 spans 15 residues. The CDR3 loop is CASSVGGTANNEQFF. The CDR3 nucleotides are TGCGCCAGCAGTGTAGGCGGGACAGCAAACAATGAGCAGTTCTTC.

In this sample, this clone turned up a few times. The J gene is TRBJ2-7, the V gene TRBV2; 7 bases are shared with TRBD2. Germline assignment: CDR1 SNHLY and CDR2 FYNNEI. The V segment lost 3 bases and the J segment 0 bases; nucleotides outside the gene matches: 8. The CDR3 length is 16 residues. The CDR3 region is CASSDYGLADSYEQYF. In DNA form, the CDR3 reads TGTGCCAGCAGTGATTATGGGCTAGCGGACTCCTACGAGCAGTACTTC.

V gene TRBV6-5 combines with J gene TRBJ2-7; D might be TRBD1 (6 bases). Germline V lookup: CDR1 MNHEY, CDR2 SVGAGI. The V end was cut by 8 bases, the J end by 1 base, with 12 bases between. This CDR3 is built from 13 residues. The CDR3 loop is CASLVDSSYEQYF. Written as DNA, the CDR3 is TGTGCCAGCCTGGTGGACAGTTCCTACGAGCAGTACTTC.

This clone was observed a single time. The chain recombines TRBV7-9 with TRBJ2-4; D gene uncertain. This CDR3 has 14 amino acids. The V gene's germline CDR1 is SEHNR and CDR2 FQNEAQ (reference sequence). Trimming shortened V by 5 bases and J by 5 bases, and 13 bases separated the two germline ends. The CDR3 protein is CASSRVAVQNIQYF. In DNA form, the CDR3 reads TGTGCCAGCAGCCGGGTGGCGGTGCAAAACATTCAGTACTTC.

This clone was seen a single time. This chain links TRBV7-2 with TRBJ2-5; 7 nucleotides match TRBD1. Germline V CDR1 and CDR2: SGHTA, FQGNSA. The CDR3 covers 13 residues. With 7 bases clipped from V and 5 bases from J, the junction kept 7 bases outside the gene matches. CDR3 DNA: TGTGCCAGCAAATTTAAGGGGGCCGAGACCCAGTACTTC. This sequence encodes CASKFKGAETQYF. The variable domain in full, with the rest retrieved from reference TRBV7-2 and TRBJ2-5, is GAGVSQSPSNKVTEKGKDVELRCDPISGHTALYWYRQSLGQGLEFLIYFQGNSAPDKSGLPSDRFSAERTGGSVSTLTIQRTQQEDSAVYLCASKFKGAETQYFGPGTRLLVL.

This CDR3 is CASSIDSGSSYNEQFF. The CDR3 coding sequence is TGTGCCAGCAGCATCGATAGCGGAAGCTCCTACAATGAGCAGTTCTTC. V usage is TRBV7-3 and J usage is TRBJ2-1, with a possible D match to TRBD2 (6 bases). Trimming cost V 5 bases and J 0 bases, with 14 bases left between them. The CDR3 loop spans 16 amino acids. Germline CDR1 is SGHTA and CDR2 is FQGTGA.